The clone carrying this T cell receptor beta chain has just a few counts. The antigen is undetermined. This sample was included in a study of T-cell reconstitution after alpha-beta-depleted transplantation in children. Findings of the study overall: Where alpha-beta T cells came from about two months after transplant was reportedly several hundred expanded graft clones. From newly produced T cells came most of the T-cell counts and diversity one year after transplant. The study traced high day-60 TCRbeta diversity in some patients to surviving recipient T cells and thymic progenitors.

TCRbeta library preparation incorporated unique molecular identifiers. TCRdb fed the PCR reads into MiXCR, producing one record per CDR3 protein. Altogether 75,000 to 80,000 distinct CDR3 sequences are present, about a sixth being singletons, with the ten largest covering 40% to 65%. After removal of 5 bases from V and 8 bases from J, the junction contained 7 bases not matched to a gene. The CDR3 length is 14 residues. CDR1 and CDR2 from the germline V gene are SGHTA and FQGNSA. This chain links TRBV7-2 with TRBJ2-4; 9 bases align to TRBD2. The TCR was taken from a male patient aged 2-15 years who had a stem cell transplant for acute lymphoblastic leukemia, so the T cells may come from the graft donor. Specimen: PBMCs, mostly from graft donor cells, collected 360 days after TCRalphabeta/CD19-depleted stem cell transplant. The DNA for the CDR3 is TGTGCCAGCAGCCAGGGACTAGCCGGTTACATTCAGTACTTC. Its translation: CASSQGLAGYIQYF. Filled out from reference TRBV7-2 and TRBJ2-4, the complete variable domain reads GAGVSQSPSNKVTEKGKDVELRCDPISGHTALYWYRQSLGQGLEFLIYFQGNSAPDKSGLPSDRFSAERTGGSVSTLTIQRTQQEDSAVYLCASSQGLAGYIQYFGAGTRLSVL.